The 20 T cell receptor beta chains in this list originate from one sample, sequenced in a study of shared clonotypes between healthy human individuals. Assay used: immunoSEQ multiplex PCR; TCRdb lists only in-frame clones, some missing. The data show about 480,000 clones, 75% to 80% seen once. Sequenced material: PBMCs. The receptors here all came from a woman between 40 and 50 years old in good health. Some clones in this sample may be carry-over from other donors' samples.

This clone was recorded once. The chain links TRBV6-5 to TRBJ2-7; tentatively, D is TRBD2 (6 bases). Germline V CDR1 and CDR2: MNHEY, SVGAGI. The CDR3 contains 15 residues. Trimming shortened V by 0 bases and J by 3 bases, and 12 bases separated the two germline ends. CDR3 in DNA: TGTGCCAGCAGTTACTCGGAGGCGGGAATCTACGAGCAGTACTTC. It codes for CASSYSEAGIYEQYF.

The chain employs TRBV2 and TRBJ1-2, with D tentatively TRBD1 (5 bases). The CDR3 is made up of 14 amino acids. V dropped 2 bases and J dropped 8 bases, with 15 bases sitting between them. Germline values: CDR1 SNHLY, CDR2 FYNNEI. The CDR3 sequence is CASSERGTSGGYTF. CDR3 DNA sequence: TGTGCCAGCAGTGAACGGGGGACCAGCGGGGGCTACACCTTC.

This sequence joins TRBV19 and TRBJ1-1; D might be TRBD1 (5 bases). The length of the CDR3 is 13 residues. Germline CDR1 and CDR2: LNHDA and SQIVND (reference sequence). Trimming took off 6 bases at V and 4 bases at J, with 12 bases between the two ends. CDR3 sequence reads: CASRATGGTEAFF. CDR3 bases: TGTGCCAGTAGGGCTACAGGAGGCACTGAAGCTTTCTTT.

The CDR3 region has the DNA TGTGCCAGCACCTTCACAGGGGGCGTCCAGACCCAGTACTTC. It specifies CASTFTGGVQTQYF. The V gene is TRBV21-1, the J gene TRBJ2-5; the DNA was not used to check the table's D call, TRBD1. TRBV21-1 is termed a pseudogene. This CDR3 has 14 amino acids.

The chain employs TRBV5-1 and TRBJ2-7, with 7 bases fitting TRBD2. J was trimmed by 1 base and V by 4 bases; bases with no gene match: 5. Germline CDR1 and CDR2: SGHRS and YFSETQ. The CDR3 has 14 residues. The DNA of the CDR3 is TGCGCCAGCAGCAAGACTAGCAGGTCCTACGAGCAGTACTTC. Amino acids: CASSKTSRSYEQYF.

The V gene is TRBV30, the J gene TRBJ2-7, with 8 bases identical to TRBD1. Germline V lookup: CDR1 GTSNPN, CDR2 SVGIG (reference sequence). V was clipped by 3 bases and J by 0 bases; unmatched bases: 4. This CDR3 comprises 14 residues. The CDR3 loop is CAWRGTGFSYEQYF. The CDR3 DNA follows: TGTGCCTGGAGGGGGACAGGATTCTCCTACGAGCAGTACTTC.

Worth noting for this clone: One base separates it from a far larger clone, so it is likely a read error. The chain carries TRBV30 and TRBJ1-6, with D possibly matching TRBD1 (5 bases). The CDR3 consists of 13 residues. Germline CDR1 is GTSNPN and CDR2 is SVGIG (reference sequence). V gave up 1 base and J gave up 9 bases, with 10 bases separating them. The CDR3 region is CAWSEDKGSPLHF. The CDR3 DNA is TGTGCCTGGAGTGAGGACAAGGGTTCACCCCTCCACTTT.

The rearrangement uses TRBV7-2 and TRBJ2-7; the D call may be TRBD1 or TRBD2 (5 bases each). The CDR3 sequence is 16 residues long. Germline V gene lookup returns CDR1 SGHTA and CDR2 FQGNSA. V was shortened by 1 base and J by 3 bases, with 16 bases between the two germline ends. CDR3 coding DNA: TGTGCCAGCAGCTTAGTTGGGACCGGTATCCACTACGAGCAGTACTTC. It yields the protein CASSLVGTGIHYEQYF.

For this clone: A clone one base away is much larger, so this may be a read error. The chain uses TRBV2 and TRBJ2-3; 7 positions match TRBD2. With 6 bases clipped from V and 0 bases from J, the junction kept 6 bases outside the gene matches. Per germline, CDR1 SNHLY and CDR2 FYNNEI. This CDR3 contains 15 residues. The DNA of the CDR3 is TGTGCCAGCAGCGGAGCGGGAACTAGCACAGATACGCAGTATTTT. Translating it yields CASSGAGTSTDTQYF.

This clone was counted between two and nine times. This chain links TRBV6-1 with TRBJ1-1; the D is unclear. The CDR3 length is 15 residues. With 1 base removed from V and 11 bases from J, the gap between germline ends came to 20 bases. CDR1 is MNHNS, CDR2 SASEGT, per germline. The CDR3 region is CASSEEGRPWFSAFF. The CDR3, as DNA: TGTGCCAGCAGTGAAGAAGGCAGACCGTGGTTTTCGGCTTTCTTT.

This clone was seen a single time. In nucleotides, the CDR3 is TGCGCCAGCATGATAGGACTAATAGTGAGCACAGATACGCAGTATTTT. Translation: CASMIGLIVSTDTQYF. The J gene is TRBJ2-3, the V gene TRBV5-1, with D perhaps TRBD2 (6 bases). The length of the CDR3 is 16 residues. Trimming shortened V by 6 bases and J by 0 bases, and 17 bases separated the two germline ends. Germline CDR1 SGHRS, CDR2 YFSETQ. The full variable domain, completed using reference TRBV5-1 and TRBJ2-3, is KAGVTQTPRYLIKTRGQQVTLSCSPISGHRSVSWYQQTPGQGLQFLFEYFSETQRNKGNFPGRFSGRQFSNSRSEMNVSTLELGDSALYLCASMIGLIVSTDTQYFGPGTRLTVL.

This chain connects TRBV15 to TRBJ2-5, with a possible D match to TRBD2 (6 bases). Germline V gives CDR1 LNHNV, CDR2 YYDKDF (reference sequence). CDR3 length: 11 amino acids. Trimming cost V 8 bases and J 2 bases, with 6 bases left between them. In nucleotides, the CDR3 is TGTGCCACCGGGGGGCAAGAGACCCAGTACTTC. Amino acid sequence: CATGGQETQYF.

This chain links TRBV7-2 with TRBJ1-3; D might be TRBD1 (5 bases). The V end lost 1 base, the J end lost 0 bases, and 10 bases lay between the germline ends. The CDR3 is 16 residues long. Germline CDR1 reads SGHTA; CDR2 reads FQGNSA. Here the CDR3 reads CASSLDPGPSGNTIYF. DNA for the CDR3: TGTGCCAGCAGCTTAGACCCGGGACCCTCTGGAAACACCATATATTTT.

The chain uses TRBV5-1 and TRBJ2-2; 9 bases line up with TRBD2. The CDR3 extends over 16 amino acids. In germline, CDR1 is SGHRS, CDR2 YFSETQ. V trimming: 3 bases; J trimming: 4 bases; junction bases outside the gene matches: 7. The CDR3 sequence: CASSSQLAGTTGELFF. The CDR3 nucleotides are TGCGCCAGCAGCTCTCAACTAGCGGGTACCACCGGGGAGCTGTTTTTT.

This clone was observed at least ten times. The CDR3 nucleotides are TGTGCCAGCAGTGGACAGGCCGAATATGGGCCCCAGCATTTT. Translated: CASSGQAEYGPQHF. V gene TRBV2 combines with J gene TRBJ1-5, with TRBD1 as a possible D gene (6 bases). From germline, CDR1 is SNHLY and CDR2 FYNNEI. Between the trimmed V and J ends, which lost 4 bases and 9 bases, there was a span of 16 bases. The CDR3 covers 14 residues.

This clone appeared a single time. The chain recombines TRBV7-9 with TRBJ2-7; no reliable D call. Germline V CDR1 and CDR2: SEHNR, FQNEAQ (reference sequence). CDR3 length: 13 residues. Trimming took 1 base from V and 3 from J, leaving 7 bases between them. CDR3 nucleotides: TGTGCCAGCAGCTTAGAAGGTCTCTACGAGCAGTACTTC. Amino acid sequence: CASSLEGLYEQYF.

The chain recombines TRBV28 with TRBJ1-4; 9 bases match TRBD1. The junction had 8 bases not matched to a gene; V was cut back by 2 bases and J by 7 bases. The CDR3 is 16 residues long. Germline V gene sequence: CDR1 MDHEN, CDR2 SYDVKM. The CDR3 bases are TGTGCCAGCAGTTTACTGGATGGGACAGGGACTGAAAAACTGTTTTTT. Translation gives CASSLLDGTGTEKLFF. Complete variable domain (other parts from reference TRBV28 and TRBJ1-4): DVKVTQSSRYLVKRTGEKVFLECVQDMDHENMFWYRQDPGLGLRLIYFSYDVKMKEKGDIPEGYSVSREKKERFSLILESASTNQTSMYLCASSLLDGTGTEKLFFGSGTQLSVL.

This clone appeared once. The same CDR3 also results from other DNA sequences found in this sample. J is TRBJ1-1 and V is TRBV18; D unresolved. Germline V gene sequence: CDR1 KGHSH, CDR2 LQKENI. This CDR3 has 16 amino acids. Between the trimmed V and J ends, which lost 0 bases and 1 base, there was a span of 12 bases. CDR3 sequence reads: CASSPPSLGGNTEAFF. Written as DNA, the CDR3 is TGTGCCAGCTCACCACCTTCCCTCGGCGGGAACACTGAAGCTTTCTTT. The whole variable domain, filled in from reference TRBV18 and TRBJ1-1, reads NAGVMQNPRHLVRRRGQEARLRCSPMKGHSHVYWYRQLPEEGLKFMVYLQKENIIDESGMPKERFSAEFPKEGPSILRIQQVVRGDSAAYFCASSPPSLGGNTEAFFGQGTRLTVV.

The V and J genes are TRBV6-6 and TRBJ2-1; a possible D gene is TRBD2 (5 bases). Trimming left V 6 bases short and J 6 bases short, with 15 bases between. CDR3 length: 14 amino acids. In germline, CDR1 is MNHNY, CDR2 SVGAGI (reference sequence). This chain's CDR3 is CASRKTEGFNEQFF. Written as DNA, the CDR3 is TGTGCCAGCAGAAAAACCGAGGGTTTCAATGAGCAGTTCTTC.

V and J are TRBV11-2 and TRBJ2-1, with a tentative D call TRBD1 (6 bases). Germline V CDR1 and CDR2: SGHAT, FQNNGV. V was cut by 5 bases and J by 10 bases, with 21 bases left in between. The CDR3 is 15 amino acids. CDR3 protein: CASSPGVGGFWEQFF. The CDR3 bases are TGTGCCAGCAGCCCTGGGGTAGGGGGATTTTGGGAGCAGTTCTTC.